Below are 32 T cell receptor beta chains sequenced from a single sample in a study of cytomegalovirus exposure and HLA in healthy donors. The PCR had 60 Vbeta and 13 Jbeta primers. The assay was immunoSEQ multiplex PCR, and TCRdb's table has in-frame clones only and misses some. Its listing shows some 150,000 clones. The material sequenced was PBMCs. The source of these receptors is a man aged 40-50 years in good health and CMV-seronegative.

The CDR3 protein is CASSQEGGRDNEQFF. CDR3 DNA: TGTGCCAGCAGCCAAGAAGGGGGCAGGGACAATGAGCAGTTCTTC. The chain uses TRBV4-2 and TRBJ2-1; 7 bases map to TRBD1. V shed 0 bases and J 5 bases; nucleotides not matched to a gene: 4. The CDR3 spans 15 residues. Looked up from germline, CDR1 is LGHNA and CDR2 is YNFKEQ.

The chain has TRBV7-3 and TRBJ1-1; D not resolved. The V gene lost 2 bases and the J gene lost 0 bases, with 7 bases spanning the gap. Germline lookup yields CDR1 SGHTA and CDR2 FQGTGA. The CDR3 length is 14 residues. This CDR3 reads CASSLSGMNTEAFF. In nucleotides, the CDR3 is TGTGCCAGCAGCTTATCGGGGATGAACACTGAAGCTTTCTTT.

The chain carries TRBV29-1 and TRBJ1-2; the match to TRBD1 covers 7 bases. CDR3 length: 11 amino acids. V was clipped by 6 bases and J by 8 bases; unmatched bases: 6. The germline CDR1 and CDR2 sequences are SQVTM and ANQGSEA. CDR3 nucleotides: TGCAGCGTATACAGGGGTGAAGGCTACACCTTC. The encoded protein is CSVYRGEGYTF.

The V gene is TRBV19, the J gene TRBJ2-5; 11 nucleotides align to TRBD2. The CDR3 sequence is 17 residues long. Per the germline V gene, CDR1 is LNHDA and CDR2 is SQIVND (reference sequence). The junction had 8 bases not matched to a gene; V was cut back by 3 bases and J by 2 bases. The CDR3 DNA is TGTGCCAGTAGTATTCCCCGCGCTAGCGGGGGGCAAGAGACCCAGTACTTC. Its translation is CASSIPRASGGQETQYF. The full variable domain, with the rest looked up from reference TRBV19 and TRBJ2-5, is DGGITQSPKYLFRKEGQNVTLSCEQNLNHDAMYWYRQDPGQGLRLIYYSQIVNDFQKGDIAEGYSVSREKKESFPLTVTSAQKNPTAFYLCASSIPRASGGQETQYFGPGTRLLVL.

In the case of this clone: In this CDR3 the conserved last residue, phenylalanine or tryptophan, is missing, so a read error is likely. The limits of the CDR3 on the DNA are not certain, so only TCRdb's listed CDR3 is given. V is TRBV11-2 and J is TRBJ1-2. The CDR3 totals 12 residues, both ends included. Germline V CDR1 and CDR2: SGHAT, FQNNGV. The CDR3 sequence: CASSSRLAGPTI.

V and J are TRBV5-5 and TRBJ1-2; TRBD1 is a possible D gene (5 bases). This CDR3 is 12 amino acids long. Germline lookup yields CDR1 SGHKS and CDR2 YYEKEE (reference sequence). V gave up 4 bases and J gave up 8 bases, with 12 bases separating them. As DNA, the CDR3 is TGTGCCAGCAGCCCCGGGACTTGGGGCTACACCTTC. It encodes CASSPGTWGYTF.

This chain joins TRBV27 and TRBJ1-6; D unresolved. The germline V and J ends were trimmed by 5 bases and 8 bases, with 10 bases remaining between them. The CDR3 length is 13 residues. Per germline, CDR1 MNHEY and CDR2 SMNVEV (reference sequence). CDR3 loop: CASSPQNDSPLHF. In DNA, the CDR3 is TGTGCCAGCAGTCCCCAAAATGATTCACCCCTCCACTTT.

This chain uses TRBV29-1 with TRBJ2-7; weak D call: TRBD2 (7 bases). The V gene's germline CDR1 is SQVTM and CDR2 ANQGSEA. Trimming pared 0 bases from V and 0 bases from J, leaving 18 bases between. The CDR3 consists of 17 residues. For the CDR3, the DNA is TGCAGCGTTGAAGACCCCGACGGGGAGGGGGTCTCCTACGAGCAGTACTTC. Its translation: CSVEDPDGEGVSYEQYF.

This chain connects TRBV4-2 to TRBJ2-7; TRBD2 matches 7 bases. This CDR3 has 15 amino acids. Germline-derived CDR1 and CDR2 are LGHNA and YNFKEQ. V lost 3 bases and J lost 6; bases outside the gene matches: 11. The CDR3 nucleotides read TGTGCCAGCAGCCACTGGACTAGTCCAGATTCCGAGCAGTACTTC. This encodes CASSHWTSPDSEQYF.

This sequence joins TRBV7-6 and TRBJ1-4; 11 positions match TRBD1. Germline V lookup: CDR1 SGHVS, CDR2 FNYEAQ. V lost 5 bases and J lost 5; bases outside the gene matches: 4. This CDR3 has 15 amino acids. The CDR3 here is CASSKGTGGNEKLFF. The CDR3 DNA is TGTGCCAGCAGCAAAGGGACAGGGGGAAATGAAAAACTGTTTTTT.

The V gene is TRBV4-1, the J gene TRBJ2-7; 8 positions agree with TRBD1. Germline-derived CDR1 and CDR2 are MGHRA and YSYEKL. Trimming took 4 bases from V and 1 from J; bases not matched to a gene: 9. This CDR3 comprises 16 residues. The CDR3 sequence is CASSRTPGQDSYEQYF. The CDR3 region has the DNA TGCGCCAGCAGCCGTACTCCGGGACAGGATTCCTACGAGCAGTACTTC.

This sequence joins TRBV27 and TRBJ2-3; D gene uncertain. Between the trimmed V and J ends, which lost 5 bases and 4 bases, there was a span of 22 bases. This CDR3 comprises 17 residues. Germline V lookup: CDR1 MNHEY, CDR2 SMNVEV (reference sequence). The chain's CDR3 is CASSPMFKPQDSDTQYF. CDR3 nucleotide sequence: TGTGCCAGCAGTCCCATGTTTAAGCCCCAGGATTCAGATACGCAGTATTTT.

The chain recombines TRBV19 with TRBJ2-1, with a possible D match to TRBD1 (6 bases). This CDR3 has 15 amino acids. Germline CDR1 and CDR2: LNHDA and SQIVND (reference sequence). Trimming took 4 bases from V and 3 from J, leaving 13 bases between them. The CDR3 nucleotides are TGTGCCAGTAGTAAAACAGGGATAAACTACAATGAGCAGTTCTTC. It translates to CASSKTGINYNEQFF.

The V call is TRBV29-1, the J call TRBJ2-5; TRBD1 agrees at 9 bases. With the DNA end fitting TRBJ2-7 better, the J assignment may be wrong. The germline V gene encodes CDR1 SQVTM and CDR2 ANQGSEA. This CDR3 contains 13 residues. The CDR3 loop reads CSVRQGGSYEQYF. For the CDR3, the DNA is TGCAGCGTAAGACAGGGGGGTTCCTACGAGCAGTACTTC.

The rearrangement links TRBV20-1 to TRBJ1-2; the match to TRBD1 covers 7 bases. Unmatched junction bases numbered 3, after V lost 7 bases and J lost 7 bases. The CDR3 has 10 residues. Germline-derived CDR1 and CDR2 are DFQATT and SNEGSKA (reference sequence). In DNA form, the CDR3 reads TGCAGTGACAGGGGTGGTGGCTACACCTTC. This codes for CSDRGGGYTF.

This chain joins TRBV14 and TRBJ1-2; 7 bases line up with TRBD1. Per the germline V gene, CDR1 is SGHDN and CDR2 is FVKESK. V dropped 7 bases and J dropped 7; count of bases not matched to a gene: 9. This CDR3 comprises 13 residues. The chain's CDR3 is CASTGQTGTGYTF. CDR3 nucleotide sequence: TGTGCCAGCACGGGCCAGACAGGGACTGGCTACACCTTC. The entire variable domain, with the rest obtained from reference TRBV14 and TRBJ1-2, is as follows: EAGVTQFPSHSVIEKGQTVTLRCDPISGHDNLYWYRRVMGKEIKFLLHFVKESKQDESGMPNNRFLAERTGGTYSTLKVQPAELEDSGVYFCASTGQTGTGYTFGSGTRLTVV.

This chain's CDR3 is CASRLGSGGASYEQYF. The CDR3 DNA sequence: TGCGCCAGCAGGTTGGGGAGCGGGGGGGCCTCCTACGAGCAGTACTTC. The V call is TRBV4-3, the J call TRBJ2-7; 10 nucleotides align to TRBD2. Germline loops: CDR1 LGHNA, CDR2 YSLEER. Unmatched junction bases numbered 8, after V lost 6 bases and J lost 0 bases. This CDR3 has 16 residues.

The chain has TRBV2 and TRBJ2-7; 10 nucleotides agree with TRBD1. Germline V lookup: CDR1 SNHLY, CDR2 FYNNEI. The CDR3 runs to 15 residues. Trimming cost V 5 bases and J 3 bases; bases outside gene matches: 7. The CDR3 DNA is TGTGCCAGCAGTAAGGACAGGGGGTCCCTCTACGAGCAGTACTTC. Amino acid sequence: CASSKDRGSLYEQYF.

The V call is TRBV5-6, the J call TRBJ1-1, with 7 bases fitting TRBD1. The length of the CDR3 is 17 residues. Per germline, CDR1 SGHDT and CDR2 YYEEEE. The ends lost 4 bases at V and 0 bases at J; junction bases unmatched: 12. The CDR3 here is CASSHPGTEYMNTEAFF. CDR3 bases: TGTGCCAGCAGCCACCCCGGGACAGAGTATATGAACACTGAAGCTTTCTTT.

The rearrangement uses TRBV6-1 and TRBJ1-5; D uncertain. The CDR3 runs 13 residues. The V end lost 6 bases, the J end lost 6 bases, and 12 bases lay between the germline ends. The germline CDR1 and CDR2 sequences are MNHNS and SASEGT. CDR3 in amino acids: CASRSVLGQPQHF. The CDR3 region has the DNA TGTGCCAGCAGATCGGTTCTTGGTCAGCCCCAGCATTTT.

The rearrangement links TRBV7-6 to TRBJ2-1, with TRBD1 matching 9 bases. The germline CDR1 and CDR2 sequences are SGHVS and FNYEAQ. Trimming removed 5 bases from V and 4 bases from J; junction bases left unmatched: 15. The CDR3 has 18 residues. CDR3: CASSPGGSGTGTYNEQFF. The CDR3 DNA is TGTGCCAGCAGCCCCGGTGGCTCTGGGACAGGGACTTACAATGAGCAGTTCTTC.

The chain carries TRBV5-6 and TRBJ2-6; 10 nucleotides match TRBD1. V gave up 3 bases and J gave up 3 bases; unmatched junction bases: 3. Per germline, CDR1 SGHDT and CDR2 YYEEEE. There are 16 residues in the CDR3. The CDR3 sequence is CASSSDRGRGANVLTF. In DNA form, the CDR3 reads TGTGCCAGCAGCTCAGACAGGGGGCGTGGGGCCAACGTCCTGACTTTC. Full variable domain (rest looked up from reference TRBV5-6 and TRBJ2-6): DAGVTQSPTHLIKTRGQQVTLRCSPKSGHDTVSWYQQALGQGPQFIFQYYEEEERQRGNFPDRFSGHQFPNYSSELNVNALLLGDSALYLCASSSDRGRGANVLTFGAGSRLTVL.

The chain has TRBV29-1 and TRBJ1-2; 7 bases match TRBD1. This CDR3 comprises 12 residues. Per the germline V gene, CDR1 is SQVTM and CDR2 is ANQGSEA. V shed 7 bases and J 6 bases; nucleotides not matched to a gene: 8. The CDR3 loop reads CSARTGSNGYTF. The CDR3 DNA sequence: TGCAGCGCCCGGACAGGCTCTAATGGCTACACCTTC.

This chain links TRBV19 with TRBJ1-1; D remains ambiguous. Trimming shortened V by 4 bases and J by 4 bases, and 13 bases separated the two germline ends. The CDR3 is 14 amino acids. Germline CDR1 and CDR2: LNHDA and SQIVND (reference sequence). The CDR3 nucleotides are TGTGCCAGTAGTAGTCGTCCGGCTAGCACTGAAGCTTTCTTT. Its translation is CASSSRPASTEAFF.

The chain couples TRBV2 to TRBJ1-6; TRBD1 might be the D (5 bases). The CDR3 length is 13 residues. The germline V gene has CDR1 SNHLY and CDR2 FYNNEI. Trimming left V 7 bases short and J 9 bases short, with 13 bases between. The CDR3 nucleotides read TGTGCCAGCACCCGGGGGACCATTTCACCCCTCCACTTT. Translation: CASTRGTISPLHF.

The chain is built from TRBV7-8 and TRBJ2-7, with D possibly being TRBD1 (5 bases). Per the germline V gene, CDR1 is SGHVS and CDR2 is FQNEAQ. V lost 4 bases, J lost 4 bases, and 11 bases lay in between. The CDR3 loop spans 13 amino acids. CDR3 region: CASSSQGFYEQYF. The CDR3 nucleotides are TGTGCCAGCAGCTCCCAGGGTTTTTACGAGCAGTACTTC.

The chain couples TRBV7-2 to TRBJ2-3; 8 bases agree with TRBD2. V trimming: 3 bases; J trimming: 3 bases; junction bases outside the gene matches: 11. CDR1 is SGHTA and CDR2 is FQGNSA in the germline V gene. The CDR3 length is 17 residues. CDR3 residues: CASSLGQAGVPTDTQYF. CDR3 coding DNA: TGTGCCAGCAGCTTGGGGCAAGCGGGGGTTCCTACAGATACGCAGTATTTT.

The chain combines TRBV4-1 with TRBJ2-2, with D possibly matching TRBD1 (6 bases). There are 15 residues in the CDR3. Germline CDR1 and CDR2: MGHRA and YSYEKL. Trimming took off 3 bases at V and 1 base at J, with 9 bases between the two ends. CDR3 sequence (DNA): TGCGCCAGCAGCCACTTAGGGGGGAACACCGGGGAGCTGTTTTTT. This codes for CASSHLGGNTGELFF.

The J gene is TRBJ2-3, the V gene TRBV5-1; no clear D gene. The V gene lost 4 bases and the J gene lost 5 bases, with 8 bases spanning the gap. This CDR3 has 12 residues. The germline CDR1 and CDR2 sequences are SGHRS and YFSETQ. The CDR3 here is CASSAPGDTQYF. The CDR3 nucleotides read TGCGCCAGCAGCGCGCCTGGAGATACGCAGTATTTT.

The CDR3 loop reads CASLSTDNYGYTF. CDR3 DNA sequence: TGTGCCAGCCTCTCGACAGATAACTATGGCTACACCTTC. V usage is TRBV2 and J usage is TRBJ1-2; D is possibly TRBD1 (5 bases). The V and J ends lost 8 bases and 1 base respectively, with 11 bases between them. The germline V gene has CDR1 SNHLY and CDR2 FYNNEI. The length of the CDR3 is 13 residues. Full variable domain (rest looked up from reference TRBV2 and TRBJ1-2): EPEVTQTPSHQVTQMGQEVILRCVPISNHLYFYWYRQILGQKVEFLVSFYNNEISEKSEIFDDQFSVERPDGSNFTLKIRSTKLEDSAMYFCASLSTDNYGYTFGSGTRLTVV.

CDR3 in amino acids: CATSGQGGYGYTF. In DNA form, the CDR3 reads TGTGCCACCTCAGGGCAGGGAGGCTATGGCTACACCTTC. This rearrangement joins TRBV25-1 to TRBJ1-2; the D gene is possibly TRBD1 (5 bases). The CDR3 loop spans 13 amino acids. The ends were cut back, 10 bases at V and 4 bases at J, with 16 bases in the middle. CDR1 is MGHDK and CDR2 is SYGVNS in the germline V gene.

The chain has TRBV7-3 and TRBJ2-1; D might be TRBD2 (7 bases). The germline CDR1 and CDR2 sequences are SGHTA and FQGTGA. The CDR3 has 17 residues. Trimming left V 1 base short and J 7 bases short, with 20 bases between. The CDR3 DNA reads TGTGCCAGCAGCTTAAGGGGGTCCGGGGGGCCGCATAATGAGCAGTTCTTC. Translation gives CASSLRGSGGPHNEQFF.